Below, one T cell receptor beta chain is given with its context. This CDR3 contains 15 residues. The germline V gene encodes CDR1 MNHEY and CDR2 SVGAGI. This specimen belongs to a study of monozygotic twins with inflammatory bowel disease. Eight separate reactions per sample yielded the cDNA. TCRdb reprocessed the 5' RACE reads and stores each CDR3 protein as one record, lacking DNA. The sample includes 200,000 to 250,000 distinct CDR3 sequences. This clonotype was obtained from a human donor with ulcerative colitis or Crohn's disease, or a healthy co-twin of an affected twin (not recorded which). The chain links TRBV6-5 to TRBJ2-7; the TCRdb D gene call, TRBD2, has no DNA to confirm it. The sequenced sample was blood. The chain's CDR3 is CASSYSPTSYSEQYF.